This entry describes one TCR beta chain. It lacks a known antigen. Qualities for individual bases were not recorded, and no much larger clone is one base off. According to the study, the label for this sample's time point signals: baseline before oral tofacitinib. Lesional scalp punch biopsies and peripheral blood were obtained from alopecia areata patients. PBMCs were separated by density centrifugation and stained for CD3, CD4 and CD8, after which CD4+ and CD8+ T cells were sorted on a FACSAria. CDR1 and CDR2, per the germline V gene, are LGHNT and FRNRAP. The junction carries 16 bases between V and J, which are trimmed by 0 bases and 8 bases respectively. Counted from cysteine to phenylalanine, this CDR3 has 15 amino acids. The sequence is cut down to CDR3 DNA, 45 bases in frame from base 1. The sample originates from a study of CD8+ T cells in alopecia areata listed by TCRdb under 2018. For context, the study as a whole: The treated patients, all with moderate-to-severe alopecia areata, were enrolled in an open-label pilot trial of oral tofacitinib given at 5 to 10 mg twice daily. Scalp clonality was compared among normal scalp (n=4), patchy alopecia areata scalp (n=8), and alopecia totalis/universalis scalp (n=8). Human TCRbeta sequencing covered scalp tissue and sorted CD4+ and CD8+ peripheral blood T cells from patchy and totalis/universalis alopecia areata patients and healthy controls. Patients on tofacitinib were biopsied at baseline and after 4 and 24 weeks of treatment, and several of the patients also had a later scalp biopsy. RNA came from the PAXgene miRNA kit for fixed scalp, the miRNeasy kit for PBMCs, and the RNeasy kit for mouse skin. The study used high-throughput TCRbeta sequencing to examine T cell clonal expansion in alopecia areata, in both the C3H/HeJ mouse model and human patients. TCRbeta CDR3 regions were amplified by immunoSEQ multiplex PCR with 35 Vbeta forward and 13 Jbeta reverse primers. Patients received tofacitinib for 6 to 18 months and were then followed off drug for 6 months to check for delayed response and recurrence. Summary of the overall study and its limitations: Compared with normal scalp, lesional scalp had higher clonality and more expanded CD8+ clones, particularly in alopecia totalis/universalis, a pattern that suggests antigenic drive. TCR sequences shared between patients were less clear than in mice, possibly partly because of HLA diversity in the patient population. Scalp TCR repertoire analysis is complicated because resident alphabeta T cells in normal human skin are also sequenced, whereas mouse skin is dominated by gammadelta T cells.

Libraries were built with the immunoSEQ multiplex PCR assay. To provide template for TCR sequencing, every sample had RNA extracted and reverse transcribed into cDNA. SuperScript III was used for first-strand cDNA synthesis, primed with a 2:1 mix of oligo-dT and random hexamers. Amplification bias was assessed with a synthetic immune receptor repertoire, and residual bias was removed computationally. The published analysis was carried out like this. Raw reads were preprocessed to remove errors, and CDR3 was defined according to IMGT conventions as the region from the conserved cysteine to phenylalanine. Clonality was computed as 1 minus the Shannon entropy, with the entropy normalized by log2 of the number of productive unique TCRs. Scalp TCRbeta sequences were cross-referenced with sorted blood CD4 and CD8 repertoires so that the CD4 or CD8 identity of scalp clones could be inferred. Held by TCRdb, this immuneACCESS table contains in-frame sequences only and omits some clones. Under half of the omission traces to an unresolved V gene where checked; the cause of the rest is unknown. V and J calls and clone size are those listed in that table; D and trimming were worked out from the DNA. Across this sample there are about 180,000 clones, with around three fifths seen only once. The ten largest clones capture about 15% of the sample.

This TCR derives from a human donor with alopecia areata. The source material was CD4+ T cells sorted from blood, sampled at week 0. The rearrangement joined TRBV12-5 to TRBJ1-2; the D gene is perhaps TRBD1, from 5 matching bases. The DNA reads as follows: TGTGCTAGTGGTTTGGTACGGTGGGGCCGGGACGGCTACACCTTC. This codes for CASGLVRWGRDGYTF.